Below are 12 T cell receptor beta chains sequenced from a single sample in a study of T cells in Graves' hyperthyroidism and ophthalmopathy. Regions amplified from RNA transcripts were the TCR beta CDR3 regions. Carried out on the TCR CDR3, a first-round RT-PCR used the HTBI primer set. MiXCR, applied by TCRdb to the multiplex PCR reads, yields one record per CDR3 protein. The sample has around 350,000 distinct CDR3 sequences, 15% to 20% seen once; the top ten hold around 4%. The specimen was blood. These receptors were collected from a woman younger than 30 with Graves' hyperthyroidism.

V gene TRBV20-1 combines with J gene TRBJ1-6; D is unclear. The CDR3 has 14 amino acids. Looked up from germline, CDR1 is DFQATT and CDR2 is SNEGSKA (reference sequence). The ends were cut back, 3 bases at V and 11 bases at J, with 17 bases in the middle. CDR3 in DNA: TGCAGTGCTAGTAAATTGGATCTCTTGACACCCCTCCACTTT. It specifies CSASKLDLLTPLHF.

The chain links TRBV6-1 to TRBJ1-5; D remains ambiguous. CDR3 length: 17 residues. Per the germline V gene, CDR1 is MNHNS and CDR2 is SASEGT. Deletions cut 5 bases from V and 3 bases from J, with 20 bases between. CDR3 sequence (DNA): TGTGCCAGCAGTCTCCCCTATGCCTGGGAAACCAATCAGCCCCAGCATTTT. This codes for CASSLPYAWETNQPQHF.

The sample holds many counts of this clonotype. Mismatch with germline at one junction end may stem from a read error. This sequence joins TRBV28 and TRBJ2-4; TRBD2 aligns across 10 bases. The CDR3 is 16 amino acids. The germline V gene has CDR1 MDHEN and CDR2 SYDVKM. The CDR3 loop is CASSLSASGGKNIKYF. The CDR3, as DNA: TGTGCCAGCAGTTTATCGGCTAGCGGGGGAAAAAACATTAAGTACTTC.

In its sample, this clonotype was seen a few times. The gene calls are TRBV4-1 and TRBJ1-1; D not resolved. CDR3 size: 15 residues. Trimming left V 1 base short and J 7 bases short, with 16 bases between. The germline gives CDR1 MGHRA, CDR2 YSYEKL. The CDR3 reads CASSQVWAGPLEAFF. The CDR3 DNA is TGCGCCAGCAGCCAAGTTTGGGCAGGCCCTCTTGAAGCTTTCTTT.

Many counts were recorded for this clonotype. The V call is TRBV12-3 or TRBV12-4, the J call TRBJ2-7, with 7 bases identical to TRBD1. J gave up 3 bases and V 5 bases, and 4 bases lay outside the gene matches. CDR3 length equals 13 residues. The CDR3 DNA reads TGTGCCAGCAGTCCTTGGGACAGCTACGAGCAGTACTTC. Translating it yields CASSPWDSYEQYF.

This clonotype was seen ten or more times. The chain combines TRBV20-1 with TRBJ2-7; TRBD1 aligns across 9 bases. This CDR3 region has 13 residues. J lost 2 bases, V lost 3 bases, and 2 bases had no gene match. Germline values: CDR1 DFQATT, CDR2 SNEGSKA (reference sequence). The CDR3 DNA sequence: TGCAGTGCTAGGGGACAGGGAACCTACGAGCAGTACTTC. Translated, it gives CSARGQGTYEQYF.

This clonotype was counted between two and nine times. The chain employs TRBV12-3 or TRBV12-4 and TRBJ1-1, with 11 positions matching TRBD1. V dropped 7 bases and J dropped 6; count of bases not matched to a gene: 4. CDR3 length equals 13 residues. The CDR3 coding sequence is TGTGCCAGCACTCCGGGACAGGGGGCTGAAGCTTTCTTT. Encoded protein: CASTPGQGAEAFF.

This clonotype was seen many times. This CDR3 is CASRLGLASSTEQYF. The CDR3 region has the DNA TGTGCCAGCAGGCTAGGACTAGCATCTAGCACCGAGCAGTACTTC. The chain links TRBV2 to TRBJ2-7; 8 nucleotides agree with TRBD2. CDR1 is SNHLY, CDR2 FYNNEI, per germline. With 6 bases clipped from V and 6 bases from J, the junction kept 13 bases outside the gene matches. The CDR3 is made up of 15 amino acids.

This clonotype occurred many times. The chain recombines TRBV29-1 with TRBJ1-2, with no clear D. The V and J ends lost 3 bases and 0 bases respectively, with 8 bases between them. Germline V CDR1 and CDR2: SQVTM, ANQGSEA. The CDR3 length is 13 residues. The CDR3: CSVDGSPNYGYTF. In DNA, the CDR3 is TGCAGCGTTGACGGATCCCCTAACTATGGCTACACCTTC.

The chain is built from TRBV5-4 and TRBJ2-5; TRBD1 agrees at 7 bases. The CDR3 has 14 residues. Germline trimming cut 0 bases from V and 6 bases from J; bases unmatched to any gene: 5. CDR1 and CDR2 (germline): SGHNT, YYREEE (reference sequence). The CDR3 DNA sequence: TGTGCCAGCAGCTTGGGGTTACAGGGGAAGACCCAGTACTTC. Translating it yields CASSLGLQGKTQYF.

The CDR3 reads CASSKGQGTTEAFF. The CDR3, as DNA: TGTGCCAGCAGCAAGGGACAGGGGACCACTGAAGCTTTCTTT. This chain connects TRBV7-9 to TRBJ1-1, with 10 bases that match TRBD1. CDR1 is SEHNR and CDR2 is FQNEAQ in the germline V gene (reference sequence). CDR3 length equals 14 residues. Losses at the gene ends were 5 bases for V and 4 bases for J; bases not matched to a gene: 4.

There are a few counts of this clonotype. CDR3 bases: TGTGCCACCAGTGATCCAGCGTCCGGGGAGCTGTTTTTT. Translating it yields CATSDPASGELFF. This sequence joins TRBV24-1 and TRBJ2-2, with no clear D. This CDR3 contains 13 residues. Germline loops: CDR1 KGHDR, CDR2 SFDVKD. The V and J ends lost 3 bases and 6 bases respectively, with 7 bases between them.